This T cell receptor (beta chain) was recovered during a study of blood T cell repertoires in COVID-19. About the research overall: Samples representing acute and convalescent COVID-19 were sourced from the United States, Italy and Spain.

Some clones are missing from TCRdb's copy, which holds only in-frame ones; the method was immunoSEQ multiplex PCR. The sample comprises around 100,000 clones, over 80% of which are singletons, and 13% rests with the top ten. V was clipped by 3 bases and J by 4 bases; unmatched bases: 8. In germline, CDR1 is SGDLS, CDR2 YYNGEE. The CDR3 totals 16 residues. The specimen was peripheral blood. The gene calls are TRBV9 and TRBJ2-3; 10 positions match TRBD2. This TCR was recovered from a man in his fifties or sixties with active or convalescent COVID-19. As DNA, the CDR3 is TGTGCCAGCAGCGCAACACTAGCGGGATGGGCAGATACGCAGTATTTT. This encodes CASSATLAGWADTQYF.